This T cell receptor beta chain originates from a study of early T cells in non-severe SARS-CoV-2 infection. The V segment lost 2 bases and the J segment 5 bases; nucleotides outside the gene matches: 6. This CDR3 is built from 16 residues. The germline V gene has CDR1 SNHLY and CDR2 FYNNEI. Notes on the study in general: The study's VDJdb matching favored anti-spike CD8 responses and missed private and CD4 specificities.

TCRdb used MiXCR to reprocess the 5' RACE reads, holding one entry per CDR3 protein. Of just over 25,000 distinct CDR3 sequences detected, more than 4% appear once; the ten largest clones hold 10% to 13%. This clonotype was recorded many times. Antigen specificity is unknown. The TCR sequence derives from an adult who was a healthcare worker with PCR-confirmed SARS-CoV-2 infection or an uninfected control (not recorded which). The rearrangement uses TRBV2 and TRBJ2-2, with 9 bases matching TRBD2. Sequencing was carried out using whole blood. Written as DNA, the CDR3 is TGTGCCAGCAGTGAATGGGTAGCGGGAGTTACCGGGGAGCTGTTTTTT. Protein product: CASSEWVAGVTGELFF.